These 25 T cell receptor beta chains share one sample of origin, sequenced in a study of shared clonotypes between healthy human individuals. CD45RO-negative, CCR7-positively selected cells formed the naive CD8 fraction, excluding terminally differentiated effector memory CD45RA+ cells. This table comes from immunoSEQ multiplex PCR, and its TCRdb copy is limited to in-frame clones, with some not included. Among about 1,800,000 clones listed, roughly 94% were seen once. Source material: naive CD8+ T cells sorted from blood. These receptors all stem from a man younger than 35 in good health.

This sequence joins TRBV28 and TRBJ1-5; TRBD1 matches at 9 bases. Looked up from germline, CDR1 is MDHEN and CDR2 is SYDVKM. Germline trimming cut 7 bases from V and 1 base from J; bases unmatched to any gene: 11. The CDR3 has 17 residues. CDR3 residues: CASNLDRGPWSNQPQHF. CDR3 in DNA: TGTGCCAGCAATCTGGACAGGGGCCCCTGGAGCAATCAGCCCCAGCATTTT.

V is TRBV28 and J is TRBJ2-5; 10 bases are a match to TRBD2. Germline CDR1 and CDR2: MDHEN and SYDVKM. The V and J ends lost 5 bases and 1 base, in that order; junction bases with no gene match: 4. This CDR3 contains 15 residues. CDR3 bases: TGTGCCAGCAGTATAGCGGGGGGCCCCCAAGAGACCCAGTACTTC. It is translated as CASSIAGGPQETQYF.

The rearrangement uses TRBV11-3 and TRBJ2-7; unclear D gene. The germline V gene has CDR1 SGHNT and CDR2 YENEEA. V was shortened by 5 bases and J by 2 bases, with 13 bases between the two germline ends. The CDR3 is 14 amino acids. As DNA, the CDR3 is TGTGCCAGCAGCCACCCCAGCGACCCCTACGAGCAGTACTTC. Residues: CASSHPSDPYEQYF.

For the CDR3, the DNA is TGTGCCAGCTCACCACCTCAGCCAGTTACTAACTATGGCTACACCTTC. It codes for CASSPPQPVTNYGYTF. The chain links TRBV18 to TRBJ1-2; D unresolved. Per the germline V gene, CDR1 is KGHSH and CDR2 is LQKENI. This CDR3 contains 16 residues. The ends were cut back, 0 bases at V and 0 bases at J, with 11 bases in the middle.

This chain connects TRBV9 to TRBJ2-2; D is perhaps TRBD1 or TRBD2 (5 bases each). This CDR3 has 17 residues. Germline CDR1 and CDR2: SGDLS and YYNGEE. Trimming left V 6 bases short and J 0 bases short, with 18 bases between. The CDR3 sequence: CASNLNRDRTNTGELFF. The CDR3 nucleotides read TGTGCCAGCAACCTTAACCGGGACCGGACGAACACCGGGGAGCTGTTTTTT.

In its sample, this clone was seen once. CDR3 coding DNA: TGTGCCAGCAGCGACAGCGGGAGTCCCTACAATGAGCAGTTCTTC. This gives the protein CASSDSGSPYNEQFF. This chain links TRBV6-6 with TRBJ2-1, with 8 bases that match TRBD2. The junction had 6 bases not matched to a gene; V was cut back by 6 bases and J by 2 bases. Germline CDR1 and CDR2: MNHNY and SVGAGI (reference sequence). The CDR3 totals 15 residues.

The chain links TRBV27 to TRBJ2-7; 11 bases map to TRBD1. CDR1 is MNHEY and CDR2 is SMNVEV in the germline V gene (reference sequence). After removal of 2 bases from V and 6 bases from J, the junction contained 6 bases not matched to a gene. This CDR3 contains 15 residues. DNA of the CDR3: TGTGCCAGCAGTTTAGGTGGACAGGGGGCAGGCGAGCAGTACTTC. As protein: CASSLGGQGAGEQYF.

The chain carries TRBV21-1 and TRBJ2-5; the listed D gene, TRBD1, was not tested against the DNA. TRBV21-1 is a pseudogene segment. CDR3 length: 15 residues. The CDR3: CASSNPGTTQETQYF. In nucleotides, the CDR3 is TGTGCCAGCAGCAACCCAGGGACAACCCAAGAGACCCAGTACTTC.

The rearrangement uses TRBV10-3 and TRBJ2-2; 10 bases align to TRBD2. Germline V gene data show CDR1 as ENHRY and CDR2 as SYGVKD. V dropped 0 bases and J dropped 1; count of bases not matched to a gene: 5. The CDR3 runs to 18 residues. The CDR3 DNA follows: TGTGCCATCAGTGAGTCGATACTAGCGGGGAAGAACACCGGGGAGCTGTTTTTT. Translation gives CAISESILAGKNTGELFF.

Concerning this clone itself: The sample contains more than one DNA sequence encoding this CDR3. This chain uses TRBV4-3 with TRBJ2-7, with TRBD2 as a possible D gene (6 bases). The CDR3 is made up of 14 amino acids. The germline V and J ends were trimmed by 0 bases and 0 bases, with 6 bases remaining between them. Germline CDR1 LGHNA, CDR2 YSLEER. In DNA, the CDR3 is TGCGCCAGCAGCCAAGAACTAGCCTCCTACGAGCAGTACTTC. It specifies CASSQELASYEQYF.

This chain connects TRBV29-1 to TRBJ2-1; 9 bases align to TRBD2. Germline-derived CDR1 and CDR2 are SQVTM and ANQGSEA. The CDR3 is made up of 13 amino acids. Losses at the gene ends were 6 bases for V and 3 bases for J; bases not matched to a gene: 3. The chain's CDR3 is CSVRTSDYNEQFF. CDR3 sequence (DNA): TGCAGCGTCCGGACTAGCGACTACAATGAGCAGTTCTTC.

The chain uses TRBV4-2 and TRBJ2-2; no firm D call. CDR3 size: 15 residues. Looked up from germline, CDR1 is LGHNA and CDR2 is YNFKEQ. V dropped 1 base and J dropped 1 base, with 7 bases sitting between them. The CDR3 sequence: CASSQGPVNTGELFF. The CDR3 DNA follows: TGTGCCAGCAGCCAAGGACCAGTGAACACCGGGGAGCTGTTTTTT.

This clone was seen just once. The chain combines TRBV27 with TRBJ1-2; 10 bases fit TRBD1. This CDR3 has 17 residues. J was trimmed by 1 base and V by 5 bases; bases with no gene match: 10. Germline-derived CDR1 and CDR2 are MNHEY and SMNVEV (reference sequence). The CDR3 region has the DNA TGTGCCAGCAGTACAACCGGGACAGGGGCACTTAACTATGGCTACACCTTC. It is translated as CASSTTGTGALNYGYTF.

This clone occurred once. Other DNA variants within this sample encode the same CDR3. The rearrangement uses TRBV4-1 and TRBJ2-5; D is undetermined. CDR1 and CDR2 from the germline V gene are MGHRA and YSYEKL. The CDR3 totals 13 residues. Trimming took off 0 bases at V and 3 bases at J, with 5 bases between the two ends. In nucleotides, the CDR3 is TGCGCCAGCAGCCAAGATGGCGAAGAGACCCAGTACTTC. Amino acids: CASSQDGEETQYF.

The chain uses TRBV5-1 and TRBJ2-7; 7 nucleotides align to TRBD1. This CDR3 is built from 16 residues. CDR1 and CDR2 (germline): SGHRS, YFSETQ. The trim removed 4 bases at V and 4 bases at J, leaving 14 bases unmatched. The chain's CDR3 is CASSPAGQEVRYEQYF. CDR3 sequence (DNA): TGCGCCAGCAGCCCCGCCGGACAGGAGGTCAGGTACGAGCAGTACTTC.

The chain carries TRBV29-1 and TRBJ2-7, with D perhaps TRBD2 (6 bases). The germline V gene has CDR1 SQVTM and CDR2 ANQGSEA. The CDR3 consists of 11 residues. The CDR3 region has the DNA TGCAGGACCGGCCGGGGGAACGAGCAGTACTTC. Its protein product is CRTGRGNEQYF.

A word on this clone: The same CDR3 can be traced to other DNA sequences in this sample. The rearrangement joins TRBV5-1 to TRBJ1-1; weak D call: TRBD1 (6 bases). The V gene's germline CDR1 is SGHRS and CDR2 YFSETQ. V was pared by 0 bases and J by 4 bases, with 13 bases between. The CDR3 runs 15 residues. DNA for the CDR3: TGCGCCAGCAGCTTGGAGGGGGGTTTAAGCACTGAAGCTTTCTTT. Translated: CASSLEGGLSTEAFF.

V gene TRBV2 combines with J gene TRBJ2-7, with TRBD1 matching 7 bases. Germline V CDR1 and CDR2: SNHLY, FYNNEI. CDR3 length equals 13 residues. Unmatched junction bases numbered 7, after V lost 6 bases and J lost 5 bases. The CDR3 DNA reads as TGTGCCAGCAGGGACAGGCCGATCCACGAGCAGTACTTC. As protein: CASRDRPIHEQYF. The full variable domain, rest sourced from reference TRBV2 and TRBJ2-7, is EPEVTQTPSHQVTQMGQEVILRCVPISNHLYFYWYRQILGQKVEFLVSFYNNEISEKSEIFDDQFSVERPDGSNFTLKIRSTKLEDSAMYFCASRDRPIHEQYFGPGTRLTVT.

The chain combines TRBV7-9 with TRBJ2-7; perhaps TRBD2 as D (6 bases). Germline V gene data show CDR1 as SEHNR and CDR2 as FQNEAQ (reference sequence). V was cut by 3 bases and J by 2 bases, with 14 bases left in between. The CDR3 has 15 residues. The CDR3 bases are TGTGCCAGCAGCTTTGGGGGGATCGGGGCCTACGAGCAGTACTTC. It yields the protein CASSFGGIGAYEQYF.

This clone was observed a single time. The rearrangement links TRBV13 to TRBJ2-1; 11 bases map to TRBD2. The V segment lost 3 bases and the J segment 5 bases; nucleotides outside the gene matches: 6. This CDR3 region has 16 residues. Germline loops: CDR1 PRHDT, CDR2 FYEKMQ (reference sequence). For the CDR3, the DNA is TGTGCCAGCAGCTTGGATACGGGACTAGCGGACAATGAGCAGTTCTTC. It codes for CASSLDTGLADNEQFF.

The genes are TRBV19 and TRBJ1-5; TRBD1 matches 8 bases. Losses at the gene ends were 1 base for V and 9 bases for J; bases not matched to a gene: 2. CDR1 is LNHDA, CDR2 SQIVND, per germline (reference sequence). The CDR3 contains 13 residues. CDR3 sequence (DNA): TGTGCCAGTAGTATAGGGACAGGGTGGCCCCAGCATTTT. Protein sequence: CASSIGTGWPQHF.

The chain has TRBV7-9 and TRBJ1-3; D gene uncertain. CDR1 is SEHNR, CDR2 FQNEAQ, per germline (reference sequence). The V end was cut by 5 bases, the J end by 6 bases, with 14 bases between. The length of the CDR3 is 14 residues. DNA of the CDR3: TGTGCCAGCAGCCCCCCGGACGGCGCAAACACCATATATTTT. Translating it yields CASSPPDGANTIYF.

CDR3 bases: TGTGCCAGCAGACTCGGACTAGCGGGAACCTACGAGCAGTACTTC. Translation gives CASRLGLAGTYEQYF. The chain joins TRBV7-6 to TRBJ2-7, with 12 bases fitting TRBD2. Per germline, CDR1 SGHVS and CDR2 FNYEAQ. With 6 bases clipped from V and 2 bases from J, the junction kept 5 bases outside the gene matches. The CDR3 consists of 15 residues.

Remarks on this clone: The same CDR3 also results from other DNA sequences found in this sample. The chain couples TRBV9 to TRBJ2-7, with D unclear. Between the trimmed V and J ends, which lost 4 bases and 2 bases, there was a span of 10 bases. Germline V gene sequence: CDR1 SGDLS, CDR2 YYNGEE. This CDR3 is 13 amino acids long. CDR3 nucleotide sequence: TGTGCCAGCAGCCCCGGGCTACCCTACGAGCAGTACTTC. Residues: CASSPGLPYEQYF.

The chain uses TRBV2 and TRBJ2-3, with D perhaps matching TRBD2 (5 bases). The V gene's germline CDR1 is SNHLY and CDR2 FYNNEI. The germline V and J ends were trimmed by 8 bases and 1 base, with 19 bases remaining between them. The CDR3 has 16 residues. CDR3 region: CASPFPGSVRTDTQYF. For the CDR3, the DNA is TGTGCCAGCCCATTCCCGGGGTCCGTTCGCACAGATACGCAGTATTTT.